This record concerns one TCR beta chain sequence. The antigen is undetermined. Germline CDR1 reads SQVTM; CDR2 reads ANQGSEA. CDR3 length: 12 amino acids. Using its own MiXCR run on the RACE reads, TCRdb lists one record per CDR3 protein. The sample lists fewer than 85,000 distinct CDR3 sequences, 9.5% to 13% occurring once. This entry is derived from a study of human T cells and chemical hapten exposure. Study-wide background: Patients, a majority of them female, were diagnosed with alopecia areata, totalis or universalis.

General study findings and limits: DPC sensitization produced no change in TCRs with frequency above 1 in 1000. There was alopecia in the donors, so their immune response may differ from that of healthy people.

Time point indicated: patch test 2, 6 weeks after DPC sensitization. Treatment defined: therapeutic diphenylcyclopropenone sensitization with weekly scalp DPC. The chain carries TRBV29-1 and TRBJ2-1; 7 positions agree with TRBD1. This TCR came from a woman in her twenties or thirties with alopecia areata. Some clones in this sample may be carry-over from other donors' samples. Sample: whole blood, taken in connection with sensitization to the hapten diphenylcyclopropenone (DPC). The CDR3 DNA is TGCGGCGCGGACAGGTTTGGCAATGAGCAGTTCTTC. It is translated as CGADRFGNEQFF.